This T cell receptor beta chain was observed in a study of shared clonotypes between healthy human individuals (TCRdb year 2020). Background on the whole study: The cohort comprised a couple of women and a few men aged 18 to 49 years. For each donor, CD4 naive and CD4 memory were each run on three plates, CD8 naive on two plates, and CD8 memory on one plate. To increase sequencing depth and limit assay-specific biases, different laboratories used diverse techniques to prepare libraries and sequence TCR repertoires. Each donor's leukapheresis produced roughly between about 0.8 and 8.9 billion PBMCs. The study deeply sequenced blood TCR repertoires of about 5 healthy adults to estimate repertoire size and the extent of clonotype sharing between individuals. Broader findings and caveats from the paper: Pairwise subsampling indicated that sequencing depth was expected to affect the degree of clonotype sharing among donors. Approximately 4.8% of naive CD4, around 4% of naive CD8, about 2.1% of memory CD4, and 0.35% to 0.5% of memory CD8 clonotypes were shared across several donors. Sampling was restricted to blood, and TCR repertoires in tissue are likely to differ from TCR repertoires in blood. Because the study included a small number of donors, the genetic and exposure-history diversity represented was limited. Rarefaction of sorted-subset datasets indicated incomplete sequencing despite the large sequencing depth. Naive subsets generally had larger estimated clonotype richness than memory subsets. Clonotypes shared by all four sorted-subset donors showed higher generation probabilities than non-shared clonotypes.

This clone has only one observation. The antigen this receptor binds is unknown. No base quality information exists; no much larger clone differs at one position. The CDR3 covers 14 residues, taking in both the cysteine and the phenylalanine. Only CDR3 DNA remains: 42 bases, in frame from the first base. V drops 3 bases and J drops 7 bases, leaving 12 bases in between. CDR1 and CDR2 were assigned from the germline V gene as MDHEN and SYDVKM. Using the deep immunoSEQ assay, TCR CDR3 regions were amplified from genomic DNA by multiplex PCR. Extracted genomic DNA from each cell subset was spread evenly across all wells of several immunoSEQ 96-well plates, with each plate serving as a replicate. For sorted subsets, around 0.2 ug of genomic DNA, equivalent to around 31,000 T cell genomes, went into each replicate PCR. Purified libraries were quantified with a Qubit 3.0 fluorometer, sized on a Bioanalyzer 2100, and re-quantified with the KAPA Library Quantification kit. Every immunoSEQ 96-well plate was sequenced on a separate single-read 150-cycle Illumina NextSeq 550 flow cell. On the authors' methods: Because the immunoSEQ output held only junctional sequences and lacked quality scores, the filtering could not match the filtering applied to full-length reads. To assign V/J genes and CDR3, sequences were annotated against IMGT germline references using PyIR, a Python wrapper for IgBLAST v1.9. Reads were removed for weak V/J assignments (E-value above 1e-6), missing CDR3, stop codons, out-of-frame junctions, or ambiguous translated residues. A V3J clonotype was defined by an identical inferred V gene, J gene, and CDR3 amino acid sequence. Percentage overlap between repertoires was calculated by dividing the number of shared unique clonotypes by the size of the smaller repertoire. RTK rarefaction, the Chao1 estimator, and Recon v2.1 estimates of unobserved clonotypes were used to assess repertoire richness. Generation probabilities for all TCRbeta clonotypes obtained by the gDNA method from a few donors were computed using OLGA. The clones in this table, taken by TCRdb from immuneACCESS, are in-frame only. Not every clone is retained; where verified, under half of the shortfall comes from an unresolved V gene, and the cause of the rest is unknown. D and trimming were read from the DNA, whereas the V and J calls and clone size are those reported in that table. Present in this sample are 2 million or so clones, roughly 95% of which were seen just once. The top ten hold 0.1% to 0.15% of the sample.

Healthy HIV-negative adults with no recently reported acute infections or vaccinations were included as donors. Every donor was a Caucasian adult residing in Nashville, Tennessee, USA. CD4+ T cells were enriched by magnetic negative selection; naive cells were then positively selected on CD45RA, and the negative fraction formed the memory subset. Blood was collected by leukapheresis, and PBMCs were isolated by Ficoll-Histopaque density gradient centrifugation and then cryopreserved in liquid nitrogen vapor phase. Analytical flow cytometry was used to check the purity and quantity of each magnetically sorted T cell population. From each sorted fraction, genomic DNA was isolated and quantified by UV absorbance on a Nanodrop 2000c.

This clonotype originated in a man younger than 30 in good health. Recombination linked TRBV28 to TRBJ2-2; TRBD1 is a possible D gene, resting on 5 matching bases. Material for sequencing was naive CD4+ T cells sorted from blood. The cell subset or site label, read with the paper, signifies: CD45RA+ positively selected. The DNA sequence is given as TGTGCCAGCAGTTTCCCCAGGGTCCACGGGGAGCTGTTTTTT. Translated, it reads CASSFPRVHGELFF.